Listed here are 25 T cell receptor beta chains from one sample, sequenced in a study of blood T cell repertoires in COVID-19. Sequencing used immunoSEQ multiplex PCR; TCRdb keeps in-frame clones, though not all of them. The data show about 100,000 clones, with around 85% seen just once and 13% held by the top ten. The source material was peripheral blood. The source is a man aged 50 or older with active or convalescent COVID-19.

The rearrangement links TRBV27 to TRBJ2-1; D uncertain. Germline V gives CDR1 MNHEY, CDR2 SMNVEV (reference sequence). The V and J ends lost 5 bases and 3 bases respectively, with 5 bases between them. This CDR3 has 12 amino acids. The CDR3 sequence is CASSNSYNEQFF. As DNA, the CDR3 is TGTGCCAGCAGTAACAGCTACAATGAGCAGTTCTTC.

The rearrangement joins TRBV6-5 to TRBJ2-2; the match to TRBD2 covers 7 bases. V shed 10 bases and J 2 bases; nucleotides not matched to a gene: 7. The CDR3 is 14 amino acids. Looked up from germline, CDR1 is MNHEY and CDR2 is SVGAGI. CDR3 sequence (DNA): TGTGCCACCAAAGCTAGCGGAAACACCGGGGAGCTGTTTTTT. This codes for CATKASGNTGELFF.

The rearrangement uses TRBV3-1 (or the pseudogene TRBV3-2) and TRBJ2-5; 9 bases agree with TRBD1. CDR1 is LGHDT and CDR2 is YNNKEL in the germline V gene (reference sequence). The V and J ends lost 4 bases and 0 bases, in that order; junction bases with no gene match: 3. This CDR3 is 15 amino acids long. The CDR3: CASSRGQGYQETQYF. The CDR3 region has the DNA TGTGCCAGCAGCCGGGGACAGGGCTACCAAGAGACCCAGTACTTC.

This chain links TRBV19 with TRBJ2-2, with 8 bases identical to TRBD1. The CDR3 has 14 residues. J lost 4 bases, V lost 8 bases, and 6 bases had no gene match. The germline V gene encodes CDR1 LNHDA and CDR2 SQIVND (reference sequence). The CDR3: CASDRGRSTGELFF. The DNA for the CDR3 is TGTGCCAGTGACAGGGGAAGGAGCACCGGGGAGCTGTTTTTT.

The genes are TRBV13 and TRBJ2-1, with 11 bases matching TRBD2. Germline V gene lookup returns CDR1 PRHDT and CDR2 FYEKMQ (reference sequence). The trim removed 2 bases at V and 4 bases at J, leaving 16 bases unmatched. The CDR3 sequence is 20 residues long. The CDR3 loop is CASSLSVRTSGSDRYNEQFF. The CDR3 nucleotides read TGTGCCAGCAGCTTATCGGTTAGGACTAGCGGGTCTGACCGATACAATGAGCAGTTCTTC.

This clone was counted only a few times. The rearrangement links TRBV3-1 (or the pseudogene TRBV3-2) to TRBJ2-5; 15 nucleotides align to TRBD2. With 3 bases clipped from V and 5 bases from J, the junction kept 10 bases outside the gene matches. Germline values: CDR1 LGHDT, CDR2 YNNKEL (reference sequence). The CDR3 totals 18 residues. The CDR3 coding sequence is TGTGCCAGCAGCCATATTGGACTAGCGGGAGGGGATTTTGAGACCCAGTACTTC. This gives the protein CASSHIGLAGGDFETQYF.

The CDR3 DNA reads as TGTGCCAGCAGTGAGTGGAGCGGCTACAATGAGCAGTTCTTC. Translated, it gives CASSEWSGYNEQFF. The chain combines TRBV2 with TRBJ2-1; weak D call: TRBD2 (5 bases). V was clipped by 3 bases and J by 3 bases, with 9 bases between them. The CDR3 totals 14 residues. Germline V gene data show CDR1 as SNHLY and CDR2 as FYNNEI.

The rearrangement uses TRBV10-1 and TRBJ1-5; D is possibly TRBD1 (5 bases). V lost 4 bases and J 5 bases, leaving 9 bases between the germline ends. This CDR3 is built from 13 residues. Germline V gene lookup returns CDR1 WNHNN and CDR2 SYGVQD (reference sequence). CDR3 sequence reads: CASSVGRDQPQHF. The CDR3 DNA reads as TGCGCCAGCAGTGTTGGCAGGGATCAGCCCCAGCATTTT.

This clone was observed a handful of times. The genes are TRBV27 and TRBJ1-2, with a tentative D call TRBD1 (6 bases). Germline CDR1 MNHEY, CDR2 SMNVEV (reference sequence). Trimming left V 5 bases short and J 4 bases short, with 17 bases between. The CDR3 spans 15 residues. The CDR3 bases are TGTGCCAGCAGTGCTTTACCGGGACATCCCTATGGCTACACCTTC. Encoded protein: CASSALPGHPYGYTF.

The chain carries TRBV19 and TRBJ2-2; 7 bases line up with TRBD2. J was trimmed by 5 bases and V by 3 bases; bases with no gene match: 0. This CDR3 region has 13 residues. CDR1 is LNHDA and CDR2 is SQIVND in the germline V gene (reference sequence). The CDR3 nucleotides read TGTGCCAGTAGTATGCGGGGGACCGGGGAGCTGTTTTTT. Protein product: CASSMRGTGELFF. The full variable domain, its missing parts supplied by reference TRBV19 and TRBJ2-2, is DGGITQSPKYLFRKEGQNVTLSCEQNLNHDAMYWYRQDPGQGLRLIYYSQIVNDFQKGDIAEGYSVSREKKESFPLTVTSAQKNPTAFYLCASSMRGTGELFFGEGSRLTVL.

The chain uses TRBV27 and TRBJ1-1; D unresolved. In germline, CDR1 is MNHEY, CDR2 SMNVEV (reference sequence). V lost 6 bases to trimming and J lost 1 base, with 9 bases between them. This CDR3 comprises 13 residues. The CDR3 sequence: CASRKQPNTEAFF. CDR3 DNA sequence: TGTGCCAGCAGAAAACAGCCGAACACTGAAGCTTTCTTT.

This clone was seen more than once but under ten times. The genes are TRBV19 and TRBJ2-7; D ambiguous. Trimming took off 2 bases at V and 3 bases at J, with 11 bases between the two ends. This CDR3 is 14 amino acids long. Germline CDR1 and CDR2: LNHDA and SQIVND (reference sequence). The CDR3 reads CASSIMVADYEQYF. The CDR3 DNA follows: TGTGCCAGTAGTATAATGGTAGCAGACTACGAGCAGTACTTC.

This rearrangement joins TRBV9 to TRBJ2-2, with TRBD1 identical over 7 bases. CDR3 length equals 16 residues. Losses at the gene ends were 3 bases for V and 4 bases for J; bases not matched to a gene: 9. Germline-derived CDR1 and CDR2 are SGDLS and YYNGEE. CDR3 sequence reads: CASSATGTAGTGELFF. The CDR3 DNA follows: TGTGCCAGCAGCGCGACTGGGACAGCAGGCACCGGGGAGCTGTTTTTT.

With regard to this clone: At one boundary the junction diverges from the germline segment, which might be a read error. The chain links TRBV9 to TRBJ2-7; TRBD1 matches 8 bases. There are 11 residues in the CDR3. The germline V gene encodes CDR1 SGDLS and CDR2 YYNGEE. CDR3 in amino acids: CASSVVGQEDF. The CDR3 nucleotides are TGTGCCAGCAGCGTGGTGGGACAGGAAGACTTC.

V usage is TRBV5-4 and J usage is TRBJ2-7; 11 bases map to TRBD2. Germline lookup yields CDR1 SGHNT and CDR2 YYREEE (reference sequence). The CDR3 has 15 residues. V lost 4 bases to trimming and J lost 4 bases; unmatched junction nucleotides: 7. CDR3 in amino acids: CASSLLLAGDYEQYF. In DNA, the CDR3 is TGTGCCAGCAGCCTTTTACTAGCGGGAGATTACGAGCAGTACTTC.

The chain links TRBV24-1 to TRBJ1-1; D remains ambiguous. In germline, CDR1 is KGHDR, CDR2 SFDVKD. Trimming stripped 0 bases from V and 7 bases from J, with 5 bases between. There are 12 residues in the CDR3. This chain's CDR3 is CATSDLRGEAFF. The CDR3 region has the DNA TGTGCCACCAGTGATTTGCGGGGTGAAGCTTTCTTT.

The chain carries TRBV5-4 and TRBJ2-2; 14 bases align to TRBD2. Germline CDR1 reads SGHNT; CDR2 reads YYREEE (reference sequence). Germline trimming cut 3 bases from V and 7 bases from J; bases unmatched to any gene: 2. The CDR3 loop spans 15 amino acids. CDR3 protein: CASSSGLAGVGELFF. The DNA for the CDR3 is TGTGCCAGCAGCTCGGGACTAGCGGGAGTCGGGGAGCTGTTTTTT. The variable domain in full, completed from reference TRBV5-4 and TRBJ2-2, reads ETGVTQSPTHLIKTRGQQVTLRCSSQSGHNTVSWYQQALGQGPQFIFQYYREEENGRGNFPPRFSGLQFPNYSSELNVNALELDDSALYLCASSSGLAGVGELFFGEGSRLTVL.

This chain links TRBV5-8 with TRBJ2-5; D is possibly TRBD2 (6 bases). CDR3 length: 17 residues. Trimming removed 4 bases at V and 4 bases at J, with 23 bases between. Germline V gene sequence: CDR1 SGHTS, CDR2 YDEGEE. The CDR3 DNA reads as TGTGCCAGCAGCCGAACATTTTCATTGTTCGGGGGAGAGACCCAGTACTTC. Its protein product is CASSRTFSLFGGETQYF.

This clone appeared a few times. The chain combines TRBV18 with TRBJ2-3, with D uncertain. The CDR3 length is 13 residues. From germline, CDR1 is KGHSH and CDR2 LQKENI. With 3 bases removed from V and 2 bases from J, the gap between germline ends came to 6 bases. Here the CDR3 reads CASSPSLTDTQYF. As DNA, the CDR3 is TGTGCCAGCTCACCGAGTCTCACAGATACGCAGTATTTT.

The V gene is TRBV12-5, the J gene TRBJ2-5; possible D gene TRBD2, 6 bases. V lost 5 bases and J lost 4, with 17 bases in between. The germline V gene has CDR1 LGHNT and CDR2 FRNRAP. The CDR3 has 15 amino acids. The CDR3 sequence is CASGPGTLLRETQYF. CDR3 nucleotides: TGTGCTAGTGGTCCTGGGACTCTTTTAAGAGAGACCCAGTACTTC. Supplemented by reference TRBV12-5 and TRBJ2-5, the full variable domain reads DARVTQTPRHKVTEMGQEVTMRCQPILGHNTVFWYRQTMMQGLELLAYFRNRAPLDDSGMPKDRFSAEMPDATLATLKIQPSEPRDSAVYFCASGPGTLLRETQYFGPGTRLLVL.

The chain employs TRBV2 and TRBJ2-2, with 12 bases aligning to TRBD2. The CDR3 consists of 15 residues. The V gene's germline CDR1 is SNHLY and CDR2 FYNNEI. V was clipped by 6 bases and J by 4 bases; unmatched bases: 3. The DNA for the CDR3 is TGTGCCAGCAGCTGGACTAGCGGGACCACCGGGGAGCTGTTTTTT. Translation gives CASSWTSGTTGELFF.

This rearrangement joins TRBV12-2 to TRBJ2-2; TRBD2 is taken as the D call from the table, unchecked against the DNA. TRBV12-2 is a known pseudogene. The CDR3 spans 15 residues. The DNA of the CDR3 is TGTGCAAGTCGCCAAGCGGGAGGGTGGTCCGGGGAGCTGTTTTTT. Protein sequence: CASRQAGGWSGELFF.

Only one count was recorded for this clone. The chain combines TRBV7-9 with TRBJ1-1; TRBD1 aligns across 8 bases. Germline V gene data show CDR1 as SEHNR and CDR2 as FQNEAQ (reference sequence). The CDR3 spans 16 residues. V gave up 6 bases and J gave up 3 bases; unmatched junction bases: 12. The DNA of the CDR3 is TGTGCCAGCAGTCCCATCGGACAGGGCCAGCACACTGAAGCTTTCTTT. It codes for CASSPIGQGQHTEAFF. The whole variable domain, filled in from reference TRBV7-9 and TRBJ1-1, reads DTGVSQNPRHKITKRGQNVTFRCDPISEHNRLYWYRQTLGQGPEFLTYFQNEAQLEKSRLLSDRFSAERPKGSFSTLEIQRTEQGDSAMYLCASSPIGQGQHTEAFFGQGTRLTVV.

The V and J genes are TRBV10-3 and TRBJ1-4, with 9 bases matching TRBD1. Germline CDR1 ENHRY, CDR2 SYGVKD. Trimming cost V 0 bases and J 8 bases; bases outside gene matches: 1. The CDR3 is made up of 14 amino acids. The CDR3 region has the DNA TGTGCCATCAGTGAGTCGGGACAGGGAGAAAAACTGTTTTTT. Its protein product is CAISESGQGEKLFF.

The chain recombines TRBV27 with TRBJ2-7, with 10 bases fitting TRBD2. V gave up 4 bases and J gave up 3 bases; unmatched junction bases: 6. The CDR3 is 15 residues long. Germline values: CDR1 MNHEY, CDR2 SMNVEV (reference sequence). CDR3: CASSSPRTSGYEQYF. CDR3 nucleotides: TGTGCCAGCAGTTCCCCTAGGACTAGCGGCTACGAGCAGTACTTC.